The clone carrying this T cell receptor (beta chain) was seen more than once but under ten times. Its antigen is not known. In germline, CDR1 is SGDLS, CDR2 YYNGEE. The junction had 7 bases not matched to a gene; V was cut back by 0 bases and J by 5 bases. This CDR3 is built from 15 residues. This specimen belongs to a study of blood T cells in healthy people across ages. Whole-study findings and limits: Compared with aged donors, long-lived donors showed fewer expanded clones, suggesting selection.

Primers used in a second PCR of about 6 to 12 cycles were a sample-barcoded 5' primer and a J-beta primer mix. From the 5' RACE reads, TCRdb called clonotypes with MiXCR, one entry per CDR3 protein. This table has approximately 850,000 distinct CDR3 sequences, 40% to 50% appearing once. The V call is TRBV9, the J call TRBJ1-1, with 7 bases lining up with TRBD1. Input material: blood. The receptor was derived from a man aged 60 to 75 in good health. CDR3 sequence: CASSVGTGEGTEAFF. CDR3 nucleotides: TGTGCCAGCAGCGTAGGGACAGGCGAGGGGACTGAAGCTTTCTTT.